This T cell receptor (beta chain) comes out of a study of OX40 agonist ivuxolimab in advanced cancers. In the study overall: As their treatment, patients were administered ivuxolimab, an agonistic anti-OX40 (CD134) antibody.

Clones were read by immunoSEQ multiplex PCR, and TCRdb kept only the in-frame ones, dropping some. Among 94,000 or so clones listed, less than 90% were seen once. Of note for this clone: The antigen is not known.

General study results and limits: Both blood CD4+ and CD8+ T cells showed clonal growth by week 6 at 0.1 to 3.0 mg/kg.

CDR3 length: 14 residues. Germline CDR1 and CDR2: SGDLS and YYNGEE. The ends lost 3 bases at V and 6 bases at J; junction bases unmatched: 7. The rearrangement joins TRBV9 to TRBJ1-2; 8 positions agree with TRBD1. The clonotype originates from an adult with an advanced solid tumor such as melanoma, head and neck, liver or kidney cancer. Material: CD4+ or CD8+ T cells sorted from blood, obtained in a trial of the OX40 agonist ivuxolimab. CDR3 in DNA: TGTGCCAGCAGCGCCTCCATGACAGGGGATGGCTACACCTTC. It codes for CASSASMTGDGYTF.